This T cell receptor beta chain was captured in a study of blood T cell repertoires in COVID-19. This CDR3 comprises 14 residues. Germline V gives CDR1 MGHRA, CDR2 YSYEKL. J lost 7 bases, V lost 1 base, and 5 bases had no gene match. The data were produced by immunoSEQ multiplex PCR, yet TCRdb's version contains in-frame clones alone and is incomplete. Of 150,000 to 200,000 clones detected, about nine tenths appear once; the ten largest clones hold roughly 19%. The material sequenced was peripheral blood. J is TRBJ1-1 and V is TRBV4-1; 8 bases align to TRBD1. The sequence derives from a man in his fifties or sixties with active or convalescent COVID-19. CDR3 region: CASSQAGQDNEAFF. In DNA, the CDR3 is TGCGCCAGCAGCCAAGCGGGACAGGACAATGAAGCTTTCTTT.